A selection of T cell receptor beta chains follows, all from one sample in a study of graft-versus-host responses after intestinal transplantation. The protocol was immunoSEQ multiplex PCR, while the TCRdb copy is restricted to in-frame clones and leaves out a portion. The sample records around 2,900 clones, about 93% being singletons. The source material was bone marrow, sampled roughly 54 weeks after transplant. These receptors originate from a human patient who received an intestinal transplant, so some T cells may come from the graft donor. Both conserved end residues are part of each CDR3. Clone size is stated in some rows and not others, as once, few, many or a class when expanded.

abundance: .; len: 12; v_gene: TRBV9; CDR3aa: CASSASGGEQFF
abundance: .; len: 14; v_gene: TRBV10-3; CDR3aa: CAISEEGANEKLFF
abundance: .; len: 15; v_gene: TRBV28; CDR3aa: CASHPSGSGISEQFF
abundance: .; len: 16; v_gene: TRBV5-1; CDR3aa: CASSSENDSAYSPLHF
abundance: .; len: 20; v_gene: TRBV6-8; CDR3aa: CASSSRPQSPWGQKHPEQYF
abundance: .; len: 15; v_gene: TRBV6-5; CDR3aa: CASNRIGHQNTEAFF
abundance: .; len: 14; v_gene: TRBV2; CDR3aa: CASSETASSNGYTF
abundance: .; len: 15; v_gene: TRBV15; CDR3aa: CATADLAGETDTQYF
abundance: .; len: 14; v_gene: TRBV10-3; CDR3aa: CAISPDREGTEAFF
abundance: .; len: 14; v_gene: TRBV13; CDR3aa: CASSLTGLNEKLFF
abundance: .; len: 15; v_gene: TRBV4-1; CDR3aa: CASSQPGVGFYGYTF
abundance: .; len: 13; v_gene: TRBV18; CDR3aa: CASSPGGYSEAFF
abundance: .; len: 13; v_gene: TRBV28; CDR3aa: CASSRTSPYEQYF
abundance: .; len: 14; v_gene: TRBV7-6; CDR3aa: CASSLWAGYYEQYF
abundance: .; len: 14; v_gene: TRBV28; CDR3aa: CAIQEAGYNSPLHF
abundance: few; len: 16; v_gene: TRBV6-1; CDR3aa: CASSGGGTALQETQYF
abundance: .; len: 13; v_gene: TRBV12-1; CDR3aa: CASSTGVGETQYF
abundance: once; len: 14; v_gene: TRBV10-3; CDR3aa: CAISVVRGDYGYTF
abundance: once; len: 15; v_gene: TRBV2; CDR3aa: CASSGGRGRNNEQFF
abundance: .; len: 13; v_gene: TRBV2; CDR3aa: CASSQGQGYGYTF
abundance: .; len: 13; v_gene: TRBV19; CDR3aa: CASSILQGDEAFF
abundance: once; len: 15; v_gene: TRBV7-2; CDR3aa: CASSSPGLDWPQWFF
abundance: .; len: 14; v_gene: TRBV7-2; CDR3aa: CASSLLGAAYEQYF
abundance: once; len: 16; v_gene: TRBV7-9; CDR3aa: CASSSTPRQGANTIYF
abundance: .; len: 17; v_gene: TRBV4-1; CDR3aa: CASSSRTGLPSTDTQYF
abundance: .; len: 15; v_gene: TRBV6-6; CDR3aa: CASTAGRYSNQPQHF
abundance: .; len: 15; v_gene: TRBV6-5; CDR3aa: CASSYGLTANYGYTF
abundance: .; len: 17; v_gene: TRBV21-1; CDR3aa: CASSKGGRGATPYGYTF
abundance: .; len: 16; v_gene: TRBV14; CDR3aa: CASSQEGSGTVDEQYF
abundance: .; len: 14; v_gene: TRBV11-1; CDR3aa: CASSLGTSGTEQYF
abundance: .; len: 13; v_gene: TRBV29-1; CDR3aa: CSVRDRGGYEQYF
abundance: .; len: 14; v_gene: TRBV5-1; CDR3aa: CASSSRGGVGGYTF
abundance: .; len: 16; v_gene: TRBV10-2; CDR3aa: CASSSLESTSFSIQYF
abundance: .; len: 16; v_gene: TRBV4-1; CDR3aa: CASSQGWGTRNSPLHF
abundance: .; len: 15; v_gene: TRBV2; CDR3aa: CASRGRLGQNTEAFF
abundance: .; len: 15; v_gene: TRBV29-1; CDR3aa: CSVELAGSSYNEQFF
abundance: .; len: 16; v_gene: TRBV5-1; CDR3aa: CASSANPSWGKNIQYF
abundance: once; len: 16; v_gene: TRBV18; CDR3aa: CASSSGAGTGVETQYF
abundance: .; len: 14; v_gene: TRBV28; CDR3aa: CASSGVYSNQPQHF
abundance: .; len: 13; v_gene: TRBV5-1; CDR3aa: CASRLAGGPEQYF